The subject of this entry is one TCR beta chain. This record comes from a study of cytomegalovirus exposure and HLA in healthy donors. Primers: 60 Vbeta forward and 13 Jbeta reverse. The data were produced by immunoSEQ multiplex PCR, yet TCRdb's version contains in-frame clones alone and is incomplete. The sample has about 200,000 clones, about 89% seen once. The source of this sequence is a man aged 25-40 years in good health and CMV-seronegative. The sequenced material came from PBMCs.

The chain's CDR3 is CASSLAGGETQYF. CDR3 DNA sequence: TGTGCCAGCAGCCTAGCGGGGGGGGAGACCCAGTACTTC. The V call is TRBV2, the J call TRBJ2-5, with 12 bases matching TRBD2. The CDR3 length is 13 residues. Germline lookup yields CDR1 SNHLY and CDR2 FYNNEI. Unmatched junction bases numbered 1, after V lost 6 bases and J lost 5 bases.